The entry below gives a single T cell receptor (beta chain) sequence along with its context. Its antigen is still unknown. The data were obtained in a study of beta chain features in type 1 diabetes. Study-wide background: In age, gender and cell yields, patients were similar to healthy donors. Study-level findings and limits: Any HLA-type effect on TCRB rearrangement remained unresolved here. Across all four CD4+ subsets, people with type 1 diabetes showed modestly shorter TCRB CDR3s.

The entirety of the isolated RNA underwent reverse transcription, so expressed TCRB transcripts were sequenced. Profiling relied on immunoSEQ multiplex PCR, and the TCRdb table lists in-frame clones only, not all of them. Of nearly 700,000 clones in the sample, around an eighth were seen once. Germline lookup yields CDR1 MNHEY and CDR2 SMNVEV (reference sequence). The CDR3 covers 17 residues. V gave up 4 bases and J gave up 3 bases; unmatched junction bases: 13. The chain couples TRBV27 to TRBJ2-7; 9 positions match TRBD1. Sequenced: naive CD4+ T cells from blood. This TCR was recovered from a man aged 18 to 29 with type 1 diabetes. CDR3 nucleotide sequence: TGTGCCAGCAGTTCCCCGCGGGTGAGGACAGGGGTCTACGAGCAGTACTTC. This encodes CASSSPRVRTGVYEQYF.